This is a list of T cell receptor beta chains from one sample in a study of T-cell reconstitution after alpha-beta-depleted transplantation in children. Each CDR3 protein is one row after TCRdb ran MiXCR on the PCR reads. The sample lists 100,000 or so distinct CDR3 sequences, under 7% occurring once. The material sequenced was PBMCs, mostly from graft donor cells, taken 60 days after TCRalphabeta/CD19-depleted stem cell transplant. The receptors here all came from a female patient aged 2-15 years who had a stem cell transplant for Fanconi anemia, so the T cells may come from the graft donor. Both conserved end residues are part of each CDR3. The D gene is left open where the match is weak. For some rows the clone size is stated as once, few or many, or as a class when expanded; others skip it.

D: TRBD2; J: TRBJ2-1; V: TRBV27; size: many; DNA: TGTGCCAGCAGTTACCCGGGACTAGCGGGGGGGCCGAATGAGCAGTTCTTC; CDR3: CASSYPGLAGGPNEQFF
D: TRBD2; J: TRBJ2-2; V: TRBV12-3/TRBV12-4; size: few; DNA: TGTGCCAGCACCGGGACTAGCGGGGGCCGGAACACCGGGGAGCTGTTTTTT; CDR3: CASTGTSGGRNTGELFF
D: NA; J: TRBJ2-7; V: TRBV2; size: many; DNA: TGTGCCAGCAGTAAGCTCCGGGCCTCCTACGAGCAGTACTTC; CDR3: CASSKLRASYEQYF
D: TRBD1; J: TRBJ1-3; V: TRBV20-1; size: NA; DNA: TGCAGTGCTAGACACCCGACAGGGTGGGACCGGAGTTCCTCTGGAAACACCATATATTTT; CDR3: CSARHPTGWDRSSSGNTIYF
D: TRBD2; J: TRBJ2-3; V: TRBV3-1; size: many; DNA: TGTGCCAGCAGCCAAGAACTAGCGGGGCTAACCCCGCAGTATTTT; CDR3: CASSQELAGLTPQYF
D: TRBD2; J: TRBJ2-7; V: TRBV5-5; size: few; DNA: TGTGCCAGCAGATTCGGGGGGGGCTACGAGCAGTACTTC; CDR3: CASRFGGGYEQYF
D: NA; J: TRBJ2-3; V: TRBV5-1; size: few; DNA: TGCGCCAGCAGCTTGGAATTCCAGGTTCAGGGGCTAAAGAAAGACACAGATACGCAGTATTTT; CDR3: CASSLEFQVQGLKKDTDTQYF
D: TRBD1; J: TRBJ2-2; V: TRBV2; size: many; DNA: TGTGCCAGCAGAGCGGACAGGGGCACCGGGGAGCTGTTTTTT; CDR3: CASRADRGTGELFF
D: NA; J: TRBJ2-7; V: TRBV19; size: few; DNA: TGTGCCAGTAGTGGACCCCTCCTACTAGGCCTCTCCTACGAGCAGTACTTC; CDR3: CASSGPLLLGLSYEQYF
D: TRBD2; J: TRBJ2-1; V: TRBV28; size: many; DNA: TGTGCCAGCAAGGGACTAGCGGGAGTCCGCTACAATGAGCAGTTCTTC; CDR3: CASKGLAGVRYNEQFF
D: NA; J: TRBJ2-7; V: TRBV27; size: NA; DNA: TGTGCCAGCAGTTTTCTTACAGCCACCACCTACGAGAAGTACTTC; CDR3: CASSFLTATTYEKYF
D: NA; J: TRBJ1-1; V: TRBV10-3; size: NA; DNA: TGTGCCATCAGTGAGACCGGGAGCCCAGGAGTGGCTTTCTTT; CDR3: CAISETGSPGVAFF
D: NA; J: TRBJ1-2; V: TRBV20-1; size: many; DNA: TGCAGTGCTAGGCACAACTACTATGGCTACACCTTC; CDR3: CSARHNYYGYTF
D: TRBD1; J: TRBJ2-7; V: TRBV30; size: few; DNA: TGTGCCTGGAGTGATCGAGACAGGGCCCCCTACGAGCAGTACTTC; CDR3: CAWSDRDRAPYEQYF
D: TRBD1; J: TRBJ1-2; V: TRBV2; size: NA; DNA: TGTGCCAGCAGTGACCGGGACAGGGGGGTCTATGGCTACACCTTC; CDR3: CASSDRDRGVYGYTF
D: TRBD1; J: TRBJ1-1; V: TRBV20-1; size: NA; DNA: TGCAGTGCTAGCCAGGGGGACACTGAAGCTTTCTTT; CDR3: CSASQGDTEAFF
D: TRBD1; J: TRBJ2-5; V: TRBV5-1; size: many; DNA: TGCGCCAGCAGCTCGGGACAGAAAGAAACCCAGTACTTC; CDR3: CASSSGQKETQYF
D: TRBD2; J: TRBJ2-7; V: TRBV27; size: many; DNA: TGTGCCAGCTCACTAGCGGGAATCTACGAGCAGTACTTC; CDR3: CASSLAGIYEQYF
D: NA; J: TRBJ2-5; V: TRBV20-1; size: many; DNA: TGCAGTGCTAGGGGGGGAGGAGAGACCCAGTACTTC; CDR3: CSARGGGETQYF
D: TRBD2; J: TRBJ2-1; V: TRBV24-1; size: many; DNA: TGTGCCCCGACCGGGACTAGCGGTGACAATGAGCAGTTCTTC; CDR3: CAPTGTSGDNEQFF
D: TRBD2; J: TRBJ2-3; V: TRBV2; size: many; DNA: TGTGCCAACCAGCGGGGGGCCTCCACAGATACGCAGTATTTT; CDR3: CANQRGASTDTQYF
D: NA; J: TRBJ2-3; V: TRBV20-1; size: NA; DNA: TGCAGTACCTCTGAACGCGGGCCCACAGATACGCAGTATTTT; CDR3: CSTSERGPTDTQYF
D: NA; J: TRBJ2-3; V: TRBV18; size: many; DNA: TGTGCCAGCTCACCCGGGGGCTCCGCTAGCACAGATACGCAGTATTTT; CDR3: CASSPGGSASTDTQYF
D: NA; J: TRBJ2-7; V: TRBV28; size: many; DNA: TGTGCCAGCAGTGCAGGGGTGTACGAGCAGTACTTC; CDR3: CASSAGVYEQYF
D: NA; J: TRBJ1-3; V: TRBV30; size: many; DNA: TGTGCCTGGAATGACAAAAACTCTGGAAACACCATATATTTT; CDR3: CAWNDKNSGNTIYF
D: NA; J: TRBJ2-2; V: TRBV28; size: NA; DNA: TGTGCCAGCAGTTTTGACTACCTAAACACCGGGGAGCTGTTTTTT; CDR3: CASSFDYLNTGELFF
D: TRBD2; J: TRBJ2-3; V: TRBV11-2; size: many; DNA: TGTGCCAGCAGCTTATTACCGGGAGGCCCCACAGATACGCAGTATTTT; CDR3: CASSLLPGGPTDTQYF
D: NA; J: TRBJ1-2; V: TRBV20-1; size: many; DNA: TGCAGTGCTAGCCCACAGGGACTTAACTATGGCTACACCTTC; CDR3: CSASPQGLNYGYTF
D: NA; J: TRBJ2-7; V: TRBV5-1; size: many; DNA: TGCGCCAGCAGCTTGGCCCCGGGGGGCTGGGGCGAGCAGTACTTC; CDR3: CASSLAPGGWGEQYF
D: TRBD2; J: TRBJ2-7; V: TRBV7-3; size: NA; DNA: TGTGCCAGCAGCTTAAGGGGAGCTAGCGGGGGCGCCGATGAGAGCTCCTACGAGCAGTACTTC; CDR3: CASSLRGASGGADESSYEQYF
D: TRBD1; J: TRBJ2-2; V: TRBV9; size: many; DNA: TGTGCCAGCAGCGCCCCCGGGACAGGGTCCGGGGAGCTGTTTTTT; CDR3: CASSAPGTGSGELFF
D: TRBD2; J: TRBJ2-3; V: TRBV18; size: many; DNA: TGTGCCAGCTCACCGCCAGGGAGGGCAGATACGCAGTATTTT; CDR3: CASSPPGRADTQYF